Shown below are 3 T cell receptor beta chains from a single sample sequenced in a study of CD8 T cells in Susac syndrome. cDNA came from around 0.54 to 1 ug RNA primed by random hexamers. TCRdb redid the calling of the immunoSEQ multiplex PCR reads with MiXCR, one entry per CDR3 protein. The data contain tens of thousands of distinct CDR3 sequences, around 93% of them singletons. Sequenced material: CD8+ T cells from PBMCs. Every receptor here comes from a human donor with multiple sclerosis.

CDR3 region: CASSDSRDTDTQYF. CDR3 coding DNA: TGTGCCAGCAGTGACTCAAGGGACACAGATACGCAGTATTTT. The rearrangement uses TRBV6-4 and TRBJ2-3; unclear D gene. V lost 0 bases and J lost 2, with 6 bases in between. Germline V gene lookup returns CDR1 MRHNA and CDR2 SNTAGT. The CDR3 has 14 residues.

The CDR3: CASSPRGQGYYEQYF. The CDR3 DNA follows: TGCGCCAGCAGCCCTCGGGGACAGGGATACTACGAGCAGTACTTC. The genes are TRBV4-1 and TRBJ2-7; 9 nucleotides align to TRBD1. Germline V gives CDR1 MGHRA, CDR2 YSYEKL. The V gene end was trimmed by 4 bases and the J gene end by 3 bases; junction bases not matched to a gene: 7. This CDR3 is 15 amino acids long.

The chain has TRBV4-3 and TRBJ1-2; D gene uncertain. CDR1 and CDR2 from the germline V gene are LGHNA and YSLEER. The V end lost 3 bases, the J end lost 2 bases, and 16 bases lay between the germline ends. CDR3 length equals 16 residues. The CDR3 coding sequence is TGCGCCAGCAGCCAGACATACACCCGATGGAACTATGGCTACACCTTC. This translates into CASSQTYTRWNYGYTF.